Listed below are T cell receptor beta chains from one sample, sequenced in a study of spatial heterogeneity in lung cancer. TCRdb reprocessed the 5' RACE reads with MiXCR, giving one entry per CDR3 protein. The table records under 4,000 distinct CDR3 sequences, approximately 2.7% of them present only once. The starting material was normal lung tissue next to the tumor, obtained at surgery. These receptors all stem from a female donor with early-stage non-small cell lung cancer. The CDR3 runs from the conserved cysteine through the conserved F or W. Each record gives: V gene, clone size, J gene, D gene, CDR3 protein, CDR3 DNA. A D gene is named only where the DNA matches it firmly. The size field reads once, few, many or a size class.

>TRBV12-3/TRBV12-4|many|TRBJ2-2|.
CASSYSYNTGELFF
TGTGCCAGCAGTTACTCGTACAACACCGGGGAGCTGTTTTTT
>TRBV11-2|medium-sized|TRBJ2-7|.
CASSFWQSYEQYF
TGTGCCAGCAGCTTCTGGCAGTCCTACGAGCAGTACTTC
>TRBV7-6|medium-sized|TRBJ1-2|.
CASSLVQGSKRGYTF
TGTGCCAGCAGCTTAGTTCAGGGGAGTAAGCGGGGCTACACCTTC
>TRBV7-2|medium-sized|TRBJ1-1|.
CASSLGPGTQAFF
TGTGCCAGCAGCTTGGGACCCGGGACTCAAGCTTTCTTT
>TRBV4-2|many|TRBJ1-6|.
CASSQGEGSSYNSPLHF
TGTGCCAGCAGCCAAGGGGAAGGGAGCTCCTATAATTCACCCCTCCACTTT
>TRBV4-1|many|TRBJ2-7|TRBD1
CASSQGSDRATYEQYF
TGCGCCAGCAGCCAAGGTTCGGACAGGGCTACCTACGAGCAGTACTTC
>TRBV28|medium-sized|TRBJ2-3|.
CASIGLPRATQYF
TGTGCCAGCATAGGGCTACCGAGGGCTACGCAGTATTTT
>TRBV20-1|many|TRBJ2-3|TRBD1
CSARDRGLAGTDTQYF
TGCAGTGCGAGGGACAGGGGGCTGGCGGGCACAGATACGCAGTATTTT
>TRBV6-5|medium-sized|TRBJ2-7|.
CASSYAGLTAEQYF
TGTGCCAGCAGTTACGCAGGGTTAACAGCCGAGCAGTACTTC
>TRBV20-1|many|TRBJ2-5|.
CSCWGIQETQYF
TGCAGCTGTTGGGGGATCCAAGAGACCCAGTACTTC
>TRBV4-3|medium-sized|TRBJ1-2|.
CASSQDRAGQANYGYTF
TGCGCCAGCAGCCAAGATCGGGCGGGGCAGGCTAACTATGGCTACACCTTC
>TRBV3-1|many|TRBJ2-3|.
CASSPMAAATDTQYF
TGTGCCAGCAGCCCCATGGCGGCAGCCACAGATACGCAGTATTTT
>TRBV2|medium-sized|TRBJ2-4|.
CASSPGPSAKNIQYF
TGTGCCAGCAGCCCTGGGCCATCTGCCAAAAACATTCAGTACTTC
>TRBV7-2|many|TRBJ2-3|TRBD1
CASSFGSGTGVRTDTQYF
TGTGCCAGCAGCTTCGGGTCCGGGACAGGGGTTCGCACAGATACGCAGTATTTT
>TRBV20-1|many|TRBJ2-3|TRBD1
CSARGYTGGSTDTQYF
TGCAGTGCTAGAGGCTATACAGGGGGGAGCACAGATACGCAGTATTTT
>TRBV5-5|many|TRBJ1-1|.
CASSLVRNTEAFF
TGTGCCAGCAGCTTGGTCAGGAACACTGAAGCTTTCTTT
>TRBV13|medium-sized|TRBJ1-6|.
CASRGPPGPNSPLHF
TGTGCCAGCAGAGGACCCCCGGGACCTAATTCACCCCTCCACTTT
>TRBV4-2|many|TRBJ2-1|.
CASSLDPLAFDEQFF
TGTGCCAGCAGCCTTGACCCCCTGGCCTTTGATGAGCAGTTCTTC
>TRBV6-5|many|TRBJ1-6|.
CASSLGLGNSPLHF
TGTGCCAGCAGTTTGGGGTTAGGGAATTCACCCCTCCACTTT